This T cell receptor beta chain is from a study of CD8+CD57+ T cells in acquired aplastic anemia. Turning to the study itself: Sorted CD4+ and CD8+ cells gave an average of roughly 3.3 ug of DNA.

CDR3 and TCR beta VDJ profiling relied on a genomic DNA template. TCRdb re-called the reads with MiXCR, one entry per CDR3 protein. Among over 150,000 distinct CDR3 sequences, roughly 54% were seen once, and the ten largest hold 9.5% to 15%. Study findings and constraints: Significant differences in CD8+ Simpson's diversity were not observed between patients and controls. Patients and controls shared fewer than 30 CD8+ CDR3 sequences.

Patients selected for sequencing had displayed CD8+CD57+ cell expansion by flow cytometry. Severe acquired aplastic anemia was diagnosed in all patients. Regarding this clonotype: Its antigen remains unknown.

Germline V CDR1 and CDR2: SGHTA, FQGTGA. The length of the CDR3 is 13 residues. The V end lost 3 bases, the J end lost 9 bases, and 9 bases lay between the germline ends. This sequence was found in a human donor with aplastic anemia. The chain recombines TRBV7-3 with TRBJ1-6; D not certain. Sequencing input: sorted CD4+, CD8+, or CD8+CD57+ T cells (not recorded which) from PBMCs. CDR3 sequence: CASSLKLSSPLHF. The CDR3 region has the DNA TGTGCCAGCAGCTTGAAGCTGTCTTCACCCCTCCACTTT.